This entry lists 25 T cell receptor beta chains sequenced from one sample in a study of Ad26.COV2.S vaccination and SARS-CoV-2 variants. This table comes from immunoSEQ multiplex PCR, and its TCRdb copy is limited to in-frame clones, with some not included. The repertoire holds a few hundred thousand clones, with around 91% as singletons. Specified treatment: about 20 received Ad26.COV2.S at low or high dose, single or two shots; about 5 received placebo; per-sample allocation not given. Each sample was drawn 63 days after the first injection (of vaccine or placebo). This specimen was peripheral blood, taken in a trial of Ad26.COV2.S vaccine versus placebo. The receptor source for this set is a person aged 18-65 years who received the Ad26.COV2.S COVID-19 vaccine or a placebo.

The chain uses TRBV28 and TRBJ1-2; D possibly corresponds to TRBD1 (5 bases). CDR3 length equals 13 residues. CDR1 is MDHEN, CDR2 SYDVKM, per germline. V lost 6 bases to trimming and J lost 5 bases, with 13 bases between them. CDR3 DNA: TGTGCCAGCAGCGAACGAGACAGTTATGGCTACACCTTC. Translation gives CASSERDSYGYTF.

The chain combines TRBV5-1 with TRBJ2-3, with TRBD1 identical over 11 bases. Germline lookup yields CDR1 SGHRS and CDR2 YFSETQ. V lost 5 bases to trimming and J lost 3 bases; unmatched junction nucleotides: 8. CDR3 length: 16 residues. The CDR3 region is CASRKDRGRWTDTQYF. The CDR3 DNA reads as TGCGCCAGCAGAAAGGACAGGGGGCGTTGGACAGATACGCAGTATTTT.

Details on this clone: Its ends do not fully match the called genes, so a read error is possible. The genes are TRBV6-5 and TRBJ1-6; D possibly corresponds to TRBD1 (6 bases). There are 13 residues in the CDR3. The V gene's germline CDR1 is MNHEY and CDR2 SVGAGI. The CDR3 here is CAGRGETNSPLHF. The CDR3 DNA sequence: TGTGCCGGCAGGGGCGAGACTAATTCACCCCTCCACTTT.

This chain links TRBV9 with TRBJ2-3; TRBD1 might be the D (6 bases). This CDR3 has 16 amino acids. The germline V gene encodes CDR1 SGDLS and CDR2 YYNGEE. V lost 2 bases and J lost 4, with 17 bases in between. The CDR3 sequence: CASSVEGGAGADTQYF. The CDR3 bases are TGTGCCAGCAGCGTCGAGGGTGGGGCAGGGGCAGATACGCAGTATTTT.

This sequence joins TRBV9 and TRBJ1-3; D is uncertain. CDR1 and CDR2 from the germline V gene are SGDLS and YYNGEE. The CDR3 covers 16 residues. Trimming removed 1 base at V and 0 bases at J, with 11 bases between. CDR3 sequence: CASSVKALLSGNTIYF. CDR3 DNA: TGTGCCAGCAGCGTAAAGGCCCTACTCTCTGGAAACACCATATATTTT. Full variable domain (rest looked up from reference TRBV9 and TRBJ1-3): DSGVTQTPKHLITATGQRVTLRCSPRSGDLSVYWYQQSLDQGLQFLIQYYNGEERAKGNILERFSAQQFPDLHSELNLSSLELGDSALYFCASSVKALLSGNTIYFGEGSWLTVV.

In the case of this clone: The sample carries other DNA sequences with the same CDR3. The chain carries TRBV3-1 (or the pseudogene TRBV3-2) and TRBJ2-1, with 13 bases fitting TRBD2. The CDR3 runs to 16 residues. Germline trimming cut 1 base from V and 4 bases from J; bases unmatched to any gene: 1. Germline V gene data show CDR1 as LGHDT and CDR2 as YNNKEL (reference sequence). CDR3 nucleotide sequence: TGTGCCAGCAGCCAAGGGGGACTAGCGGGGTACAATGAGCAGTTCTTC. This codes for CASSQGGLAGYNEQFF.

The chain uses TRBV6-6 and TRBJ1-4, with a weak D call TRBD1 (5 bases). CDR3 length: 12 amino acids. Germline V gene data show CDR1 as MNHNY and CDR2 as SVGAGI (reference sequence). V lost 6 bases and J lost 11, with 13 bases in between. As DNA, the CDR3 is TGTGCCAGCAGCCCCGGGGGGGTGAAACTGTTTTTT. This codes for CASSPGGVKLFF.

The CDR3: CASSLRLAGVGDTQYF. The CDR3 region has the DNA TGTGCCAGCAGTTTACGGCTAGCGGGAGTCGGAGATACGCAGTATTTT. The V call is TRBV27, the J call TRBJ2-3; 10 bases agree with TRBD2. The CDR3 is 16 residues long. V shed 2 bases and J 5 bases; nucleotides not matched to a gene: 7. Per germline, CDR1 MNHEY and CDR2 SMNVEV (reference sequence).

The chain recombines TRBV24-1 with TRBJ2-1, with 10 bases lining up with TRBD2. V shed 2 bases and J 6 bases; nucleotides not matched to a gene: 6. Germline CDR1 KGHDR, CDR2 SFDVKD. The CDR3 contains 16 residues. The CDR3 DNA sequence: TGTGCCACCAGTGATTCGGGACTAGCGAGGGTCAATGAGCAGTTCTTC. It codes for CATSDSGLARVNEQFF.

This chain connects TRBV30 to TRBJ1-4, with D unclear. The CDR3 extends over 12 amino acids. Deletions cut 2 bases from V and 8 bases from J, with 9 bases between. Germline assignment: CDR1 GTSNPN and CDR2 SVGIG (reference sequence). This chain's CDR3 is CAWSTAGEKLFF. As DNA, the CDR3 is TGTGCCTGGAGTACGGCCGGCGAAAAACTGTTTTTT.

CDR3 sequence (DNA): TGCGCCAGCAGCTTCACAGGGGGCTACTACGAGCAGTACTTC. It yields the protein CASSFTGGYYEQYF. The chain uses TRBV5-1 and TRBJ2-7; 9 bases match TRBD1. The CDR3 has 14 amino acids. Germline values: CDR1 SGHRS, CDR2 YFSETQ. With V trimmed by 2 bases and J by 3 bases, 3 bases remained unmatched.

Points on this clone: The same CDR3 can be traced to other DNA sequences in this sample. This rearrangement joins TRBV3-1 (or the pseudogene TRBV3-2) to TRBJ2-7, with TRBD2 identical over 11 bases. From germline, CDR1 is LGHDT and CDR2 YNNKEL (reference sequence). CDR3 size: 14 residues. The J segment lost 3 bases and the V segment lost 3 bases, leaving 1 base of the junction unmatched. CDR3 loop: CASSQGLAVYEQYF. As DNA, the CDR3 is TGTGCCAGCAGCCAGGGACTAGCGGTCTACGAGCAGTACTTC.

This CDR3 reads CASSSREDTEAFF. CDR3 coding DNA: TGTGCCAGCAGTTCCCGGGAGGACACTGAAGCTTTCTTT. V gene TRBV25-1 combines with J gene TRBJ1-1; D not resolved. Deletions cut 5 bases from V and 3 bases from J, with 10 bases between. The CDR3 extends over 13 amino acids. Germline CDR1 is MGHDK and CDR2 is SYGVNS.

The chain links TRBV3-1 (or the pseudogene TRBV3-2) to TRBJ1-1; no firm D call. This CDR3 region has 12 residues. V shed 3 bases and J shed 0 bases, with 2 bases lying between them. Germline V lookup: CDR1 LGHDT, CDR2 YNNKEL (reference sequence). CDR3 nucleotide sequence: TGTGCCAGCAGCCACCTGAACACTGAAGCTTTCTTT. This gives the protein CASSHLNTEAFF.

The V and J genes are TRBV12-3 or TRBV12-4 and TRBJ2-1, with 11 nucleotides matching TRBD2. With V trimmed by 3 bases and J by 12 bases, 4 bases remained unmatched. This CDR3 comprises 13 residues. The CDR3 DNA follows: TGTGCCAGCAGTTTCATAGCGGGGGGGACGCAGTTCTTC. This sequence encodes CASSFIAGGTQFF.

CDR3 DNA sequence: TGTGCCAGCAGCTCCGGACAGGGGCATAATGAAAAACTGTTTTTT. It translates to CASSSGQGHNEKLFF. The J gene is TRBJ1-4, the V gene TRBV5-5; 9 nucleotides match TRBD1. In germline, CDR1 is SGHKS, CDR2 YYEKEE (reference sequence). V was pared by 3 bases and J by 4 bases, with 4 bases of the junction left unmatched. This CDR3 spans 15 amino acids. The full variable domain, with the rest looked up from reference TRBV5-5 and TRBJ1-4, is DAGVTQSPTHLIKTRGQQVTLRCSPISGHKSVSWYQQVLGQGPQFIFQYYEKEERGRGNFPDRFSARQFPNYSSELNVNALLLGDSALYLCASSSGQGHNEKLFFGSGTQLSVL.

This chain connects TRBV30 to TRBJ1-1; a weak D match, TRBD1 (5 bases). CDR1 GTSNPN and CDR2 SVGIG come from the germline V gene (reference sequence). With 2 bases removed from V and 4 bases from J, the gap between germline ends came to 11 bases. This CDR3 has 13 amino acids. Here the CDR3 reads CAWSRGVGTEAFF. In DNA form, the CDR3 reads TGTGCCTGGAGTCGGGGGGTGGGCACTGAAGCTTTCTTT.

The gene calls are TRBV27 and TRBJ2-2; D is possibly TRBD2 (6 bases). The CDR3 covers 16 residues. Germline loops: CDR1 MNHEY, CDR2 SMNVEV (reference sequence). The V and J ends lost 2 bases and 0 bases respectively, with 10 bases between them. The CDR3 bases are TGTGCCAGCAGTTTAGGCGGACTATCGAACACCGGGGAGCTGTTTTTT. It is translated as CASSLGGLSNTGELFF.

The sample holds one count of this clone. CDR3 nucleotide sequence: TGCGCCAGCAGCCAAGATATGGGGGGCTGGGGTGAAAAACTGTTTTTT. The encoded protein is CASSQDMGGWGEKLFF. The chain employs TRBV4-1 and TRBJ1-4; D might be TRBD1 (6 bases). The germline V gene encodes CDR1 MGHRA and CDR2 YSYEKL. Trimming left V 0 bases short and J 7 bases short, with 15 bases between. This CDR3 is 16 amino acids long.

The chain combines TRBV7-9 with TRBJ2-7; 7 bases are a match to TRBD2. V lost 5 bases and J lost 5; bases outside the gene matches: 9. The CDR3 is 14 amino acids. Germline V gene data show CDR1 as SEHNR and CDR2 as FQNEAQ (reference sequence). CDR3 bases: TGTGCCAGCAGCCCTCCGGCTAGCGGTAACGAGCAGTACTTC. Translation: CASSPPASGNEQYF.

The rearrangement joins TRBV5-1 to TRBJ1-4, with 7 bases lining up with TRBD1. Germline trimming cut 0 bases from V and 8 bases from J; bases unmatched to any gene: 4. Germline V CDR1 and CDR2: SGHRS, YFSETQ. This CDR3 contains 14 residues. The CDR3 is CASSLETGREKLFF. As DNA, the CDR3 is TGCGCCAGCAGCTTGGAGACAGGGAGGGAAAAACTGTTTTTT.

This clone was seen just once. This rearrangement joins TRBV19 to TRBJ1-1, with a possible D match to TRBD1 (5 bases). Looked up from germline, CDR1 is LNHDA and CDR2 is SQIVND (reference sequence). The CDR3 is made up of 14 amino acids. V lost 3 bases, J lost 3 bases, and 11 bases lay in between. The CDR3 DNA reads as TGTGCCAGTAGTATCCCCTCAGGGTACACTGAAGCTTTCTTT. This translates into CASSIPSGYTEAFF.

This sequence joins TRBV21-1 and TRBJ2-7; no check of the table's D call, TRBD1, against the DNA was made. TRBV21-1 is labeled a pseudogene. This CDR3 contains 17 residues. The CDR3 coding sequence is TGTGCCAGCAGCAAAGCCCAGGGTTGCGAGAGCTCCTACGAGCAGTACTTC. Its translation: CASSKAQGCESSYEQYF.

The chain is built from TRBV5-4 and TRBJ2-5; TRBD2 agrees at 13 bases. From germline, CDR1 is SGHNT and CDR2 YYREEE (reference sequence). There are 16 residues in the CDR3. J lost 5 bases, V lost 4 bases, and 8 bases had no gene match. The CDR3 nucleotides read TGTGCCAGCAGCGTCGGGACTAGCGGGATACTGGAGACCCAGTACTTC. Translated: CASSVGTSGILETQYF. Full variable domain (rest looked up from reference TRBV5-4 and TRBJ2-5): ETGVTQSPTHLIKTRGQQVTLRCSSQSGHNTVSWYQQALGQGPQFIFQYYREEENGRGNFPPRFSGLQFPNYSSELNVNALELDDSALYLCASSVGTSGILETQYFGPGTRLLVL.

The chain couples TRBV5-4 to TRBJ1-1, with a weak D call TRBD1 (6 bases). This CDR3 is 13 amino acids long. Germline V gene sequence: CDR1 SGHNT, CDR2 YYREEE (reference sequence). Deletions cut 6 bases from V and 4 bases from J, with 13 bases between. As DNA, the CDR3 is TGTGCCAGCACCGGGGGGCCGGGCACTGAAGCTTTCTTT. Its translation is CASTGGPGTEAFF. The whole variable domain, remainder taken from reference TRBV5-4 and TRBJ1-1, is ETGVTQSPTHLIKTRGQQVTLRCSSQSGHNTVSWYQQALGQGPQFIFQYYREEENGRGNFPPRFSGLQFPNYSSELNVNALELDDSALYLCASTGGPGTEAFFGQGTRLTVV.